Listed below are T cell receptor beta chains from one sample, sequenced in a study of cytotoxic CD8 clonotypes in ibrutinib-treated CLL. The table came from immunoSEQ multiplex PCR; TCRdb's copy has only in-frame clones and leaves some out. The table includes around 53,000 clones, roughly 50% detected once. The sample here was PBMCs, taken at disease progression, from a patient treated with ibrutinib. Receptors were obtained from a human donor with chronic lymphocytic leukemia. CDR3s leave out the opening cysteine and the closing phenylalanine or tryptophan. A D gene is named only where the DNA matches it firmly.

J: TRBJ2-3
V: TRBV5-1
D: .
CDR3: ASSGIRAGSGTDTQY

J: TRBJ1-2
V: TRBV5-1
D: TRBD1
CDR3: ASSLRDRGGYT

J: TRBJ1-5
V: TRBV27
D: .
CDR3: ASSTTGILNQPQH

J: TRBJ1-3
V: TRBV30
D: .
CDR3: AWSGAAGNTIY

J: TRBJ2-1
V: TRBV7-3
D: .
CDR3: ASSPGSNNEQF

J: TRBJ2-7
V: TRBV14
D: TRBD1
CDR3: ASSSPGTGVYEQY

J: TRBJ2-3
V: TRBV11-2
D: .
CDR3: ASSLGSDTQY

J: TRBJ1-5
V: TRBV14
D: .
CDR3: ASSQETGANQPQH

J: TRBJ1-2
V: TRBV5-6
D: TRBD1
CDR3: ASSPGQYDYGYT

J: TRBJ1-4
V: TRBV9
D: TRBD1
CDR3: ASSPQSQGGTNEKLF

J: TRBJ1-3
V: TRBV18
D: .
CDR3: ASSESSGNTIY

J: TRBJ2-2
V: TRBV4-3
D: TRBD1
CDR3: ASSHSMGTANTGELF

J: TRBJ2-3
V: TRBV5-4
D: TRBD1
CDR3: ASSPGGQVSTDTQY

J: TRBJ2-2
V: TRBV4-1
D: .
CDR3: ASSHPGRGTGELF

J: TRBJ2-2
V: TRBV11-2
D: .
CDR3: ASSFLAPNTGELF

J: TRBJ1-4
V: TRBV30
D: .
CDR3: AWEERGTEKLF

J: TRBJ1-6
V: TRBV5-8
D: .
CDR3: ASSIWSSYNSPLH

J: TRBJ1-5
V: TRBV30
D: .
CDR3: AWSRTASNQPQH

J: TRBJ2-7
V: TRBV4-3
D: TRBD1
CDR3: ASSQGWDRSYEQY

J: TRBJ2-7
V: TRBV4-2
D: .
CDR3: ASSQRLFAGTYEQY

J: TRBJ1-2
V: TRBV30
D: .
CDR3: AWSVYARPNYGYT

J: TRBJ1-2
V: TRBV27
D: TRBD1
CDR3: ASSLYTGARGYT

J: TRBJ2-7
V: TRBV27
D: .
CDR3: ASSLMVDSYEQY

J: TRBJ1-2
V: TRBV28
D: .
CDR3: ASRKQGGVGYGYT

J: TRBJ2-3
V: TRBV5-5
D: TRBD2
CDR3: ASSLRLAATDTQY

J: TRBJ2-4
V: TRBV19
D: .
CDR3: ASTSTGSLAKNIQY